The 5 T cell receptor beta chains presented below share a single source sample, sequenced in a study of OX40 agonist ivuxolimab in advanced cancers. Library preparation employed the immunoSEQ multiplex PCR assay. In its TCRdb copy, this immuneACCESS table keeps in-frame sequences only and misses some clones. Where compared with another copy, unresolved V genes explain less than half of these, and the others have no known cause. For this sample there are more than 40,000 clones; about 91% appear just once. Clones ranked in the top ten supply 4.9% of the sample. The sample here was CD4+ or CD8+ T cells sorted from blood, taken in a trial of the OX40 agonist ivuxolimab. These TCRs come from an adult with an advanced solid tumor such as melanoma, head and neck, liver or kidney cancer.

The CDR3 spells CASSLDRGQDSNQPQHF. The DNA of the CDR3 is TGCGCCAGCAGCTTGGACAGGGGACAGGATTCCAATCAGCCCCAGCATTTT. The rearrangement links TRBV5-1 to TRBJ1-5, with 8 positions matching TRBD1. Germline CDR1 SGHRS, CDR2 YFSETQ. This CDR3 contains 17 residues. Trimming cost V 0 bases and J 3 bases; bases outside gene matches: 8.

The chain employs TRBV11-1 and TRBJ1-1; possibly TRBD1 for D (5 bases). The germline V gene encodes CDR1 SGHAT and CDR2 FQDESV (reference sequence). The CDR3 runs to 13 residues. Trimming removed 3 bases from V and 1 base from J, with 6 bases in between. The CDR3 spells CASSLDTNTEAFF. The CDR3 DNA follows: TGTGCCAGCAGCTTGGACACGAACACTGAAGCTTTCTTT.

The chain's CDR3 is CASSLFGLTEAFF. CDR3 bases: TGCGCCAGCAGCTTGTTTGGGCTTACTGAAGCTTTCTTT. The rearrangement uses TRBV5-1 and TRBJ1-1; no firm D call. Germline lookup yields CDR1 SGHRS and CDR2 YFSETQ. The CDR3 totals 13 residues. V was clipped by 1 base and J by 5 bases, with 9 bases between them.

The rearrangement links TRBV7-3 to TRBJ2-7; TRBD2 is a possible D gene (6 bases). Trimming took 4 bases from V and 4 from J, leaving 17 bases between them. This CDR3 is 15 amino acids long. Germline V gives CDR1 SGHTA, CDR2 FQGTGA. CDR3 in DNA: TGTGCCAGCAGCTCGGTCGGCGGAGGGGTTTACGAGCAGTACTTC. This gives the protein CASSSVGGGVYEQYF.

The CDR3 nucleotides are TGTGCCAGCAGCATAGGGACAGGACGGGACGAGCAGTACGTC. This codes for CASSIGTGRDEQYV. J is TRBJ2-7 and V is TRBV7-9; the match to TRBD1 covers 8 bases. Germline-derived CDR1 and CDR2 are SEHNR and FQNEAQ (reference sequence). This CDR3 spans 14 amino acids. The ends lost 5 bases at V and 5 bases at J; junction bases unmatched: 8.